These 27 T cell receptor beta chains originate from one sample sequenced in a study of T cells in Graves' hyperthyroidism and ophthalmopathy. Researchers amplified the TCR beta CDR3 regions from RNA transcripts. The study used the HTBI primer set for a first-round RT-PCR of the TCR CDR3. TCRdb ran MiXCR on the multiplex PCR reads and lists one entry per CDR3 protein. The data show 300,000 to 400,000 distinct CDR3 sequences, under 25% seen once. The sample was blood. Receptor source: a woman between 45 and 65 years old with Graves' hyperthyroidism.

This clonotype was detected ten times or more. The chain combines TRBV20-1 with TRBJ1-2; D gene unclear. CDR3 length equals 14 residues. Germline V gene data show CDR1 as DFQATT and CDR2 as SNEGSKA (reference sequence). The V and J ends lost 6 bases and 0 bases respectively, with 14 bases between them. The CDR3 nucleotides read TGCAGTGCCCCGACGACATATCCTAACTATGGCTACACCTTC. It translates to CSAPTTYPNYGYTF.

This clonotype has only a few counts. The chain employs TRBV5-1 and TRBJ2-3; 9 bases align to TRBD1. This CDR3 has 15 residues. The germline V gene encodes CDR1 SGHRS and CDR2 YFSETQ. Trimming at V came to 3 bases and at J to 0 bases, leaving 2 bases not matched to a gene. The CDR3 region has the DNA TGCGCCAGCAGCTCCGGACAGGGGAGCACAGATACGCAGTATTTT. The encoded protein is CASSSGQGSTDTQYF.

This clonotype was detected many times. The CDR3 sequence: CSARQTISGSNQPQHF. CDR3 DNA sequence: TGCAGTGCTAGACAGACAATCTCGGGGAGCAATCAGCCCCAGCATTTT. The chain carries TRBV20-1 and TRBJ1-5, with D uncertain. Trimming left V 2 bases short and J 1 base short, with 15 bases between. The CDR3 sequence is 16 residues long. The germline V gene encodes CDR1 DFQATT and CDR2 SNEGSKA (reference sequence).

This clonotype was recorded many times. V is TRBV7-3 and J is TRBJ2-3; D unclear. V was trimmed by 0 bases and J by 1 base, leaving 8 bases between them. CDR3 length: 15 residues. Germline V gene lookup returns CDR1 SGHTA and CDR2 FQGTGA. The CDR3 region is CASSLTGSGTDTQYF. The CDR3 DNA is TGTGCCAGCAGCTTAACGGGATCAGGCACAGATACGCAGTATTTT.

This clonotype has at least ten counts. V usage is TRBV6-2 or TRBV6-3 and J usage is TRBJ2-5; 7 nucleotides match TRBD1. Looked up from germline, CDR1 is MNHEY and CDR2 is SVGEGT. Trimming took 6 bases from V and 2 from J; bases not matched to a gene: 12. The CDR3 is 16 amino acids. The CDR3 DNA reads TGTGCCAGCAGAACCGACAGGGCAAGGGGGCAAGAGACCCAGTACTTC. The encoded protein is CASRTDRARGQETQYF.

This clonotype was seen repeatedly, ten times or more. This chain joins TRBV9 and TRBJ2-1, with 7 nucleotides matching TRBD2. CDR3 length equals 16 residues. CDR1 and CDR2 from the germline V gene are SGDLS and YYNGEE. Germline trimming cut 4 bases from V and 5 bases from J; bases unmatched to any gene: 12. The CDR3 nucleotides read TGTGCCAGCAGCCTCTCGACTTGGGGAGGGGACAATGAGCAGTTCTTC. As protein: CASSLSTWGGDNEQFF.

In nucleotides, the CDR3 is TGTGCCACGAGTGGGGGGACAGGGGCTGAAGCTTTCTTT. Its translation is CATSGGTGAEAFF. The V call is TRBV10-3, the J call TRBJ1-1; 10 nucleotides match TRBD1. V was pared by 10 bases and J by 6 bases, with 8 bases of the junction left unmatched. This CDR3 is built from 13 residues. CDR1 and CDR2 (germline): ENHRY, SYGVKD.

The chain couples TRBV28 to TRBJ1-1; D is unresolved. Per the germline V gene, CDR1 is MDHEN and CDR2 is SYDVKM. The V end lost 5 bases, the J end lost 3 bases, and 13 bases lay between the germline ends. The CDR3 is made up of 14 amino acids. In nucleotides, the CDR3 is TGTGCCAGCAGTCTACTCCTGGGGTACACTGAAGCTTTCTTT. Translated: CASSLLLGYTEAFF.

Ten or more counts support this clonotype. This chain connects TRBV29-1 to TRBJ2-3; D is ambiguous. The germline CDR1 and CDR2 sequences are SQVTM and ANQGSEA. Deletions cut 3 bases from V and 0 bases from J, with 7 bases between. The CDR3 spans 13 residues. In DNA, the CDR3 is TGCAGCGTTGATAGCCCGAGCACAGATACGCAGTATTTT. It specifies CSVDSPSTDTQYF.

The rearrangement links TRBV11-3 to TRBJ1-1; TRBD1 matches at 7 bases. Germline-derived CDR1 and CDR2 are SGHNT and YENEEA. V lost 5 bases to trimming and J lost 1 base; unmatched junction nucleotides: 4. This CDR3 is 14 amino acids long. CDR3 amino acids: CASSRGQWNTEAFF. The CDR3 DNA reads as TGTGCCAGCAGCCGGGGACAGTGGAACACTGAAGCTTTCTTT.

This clonotype was observed many times. This sequence joins TRBV20-1 and TRBJ2-1; unclear D gene. Germline-derived CDR1 and CDR2 are DFQATT and SNEGSKA (reference sequence). Trimming stripped 4 bases from V and 13 bases from J, with 17 bases between. The CDR3 totals 12 residues. The CDR3, as DNA: TGCAGTGCTAATGGTGGTATGGGCCCCCAGTTCTTC. Residues: CSANGGMGPQFF.

Ten or more counts support this clonotype. The V and J genes are TRBV7-9 and TRBJ2-1, with TRBD2 as a possible D gene (5 bases). The V end was cut by 5 bases, the J end by 3 bases, with 14 bases between. CDR3 length equals 15 residues. The V gene's germline CDR1 is SEHNR and CDR2 FQNEAQ (reference sequence). The CDR3 loop reads CASSKYRGGYNEQFF. The CDR3 coding sequence is TGTGCCAGCAGCAAATACCGCGGAGGCTACAATGAGCAGTTCTTC. Full variable domain (missing parts from reference TRBV7-9 and TRBJ2-1): DTGVSQNPRHKITKRGQNVTFRCDPISEHNRLYWYRQTLGQGPEFLTYFQNEAQLEKSRLLSDRFSAERPKGSFSTLEIQRTEQGDSAMYLCASSKYRGGYNEQFFGPGTRLTVL.

The chain is built from TRBV18 and TRBJ1-5, with D possibly TRBD1 on 5 matching bases. V was pared by 2 bases and J by 2 bases, with 7 bases between. CDR1 KGHSH and CDR2 LQKENI come from the germline V gene. CDR3 length: 14 amino acids. The CDR3 sequence: CASSPVGGNQPQHF. The CDR3 region has the DNA TGTGCCAGCTCACCAGTGGGGGGCAATCAGCCCCAGCATTTT.

The chain combines TRBV7-6 with TRBJ2-7; tentatively, D is TRBD1 or TRBD2 (5 bases each). The V gene's germline CDR1 is SGHVS and CDR2 FNYEAQ. V lost 5 bases to trimming and J lost 2 bases, with 16 bases between them. CDR3 length: 15 residues. CDR3 nucleotide sequence: TGTGCCAGCAGCCCCCAAGGGGACGGAGCCTACGAGCAGTACTTC. Translation gives CASSPQGDGAYEQYF. Together with reference TRBV7-6 and TRBJ2-7, the CDR3 gives the full variable domain: GAGVSQSPRYKVTKRGQDVALRCDPISGHVSLYWYRQALGQGPEFLTYFNYEAQQDKSGLPNDRFSAERPEGSISTLTIQRTEQRDSAMYRCASSPQGDGAYEQYFGPGTRLTVT.

This clonotype was detected ten times or more. The chain has TRBV11-3 and TRBJ2-5, with 12 bases identical to TRBD1. This CDR3 contains 18 residues. Losses at the gene ends were 8 bases for V and 1 base for J; bases not matched to a gene: 14. Looked up from germline, CDR1 is SGHNT and CDR2 is YENEEA. CDR3 residues: CASGGTGGSRGPQETQYF. In DNA, the CDR3 is TGTGCCAGCGGGGGGACAGGGGGCTCGCGGGGGCCCCAAGAGACCCAGTACTTC.

V is TRBV11-1 and J is TRBJ2-7; the match to TRBD2 covers 11 bases. Germline CDR1 and CDR2: SGHAT and FQDESV (reference sequence). The CDR3 spans 14 residues. V was clipped by 5 bases and J by 7 bases; unmatched bases: 7. CDR3 DNA: TGTGCCAGCAGCCCATCCGGGACTAGCGGTGAGCAGTACTTC. Its protein product is CASSPSGTSGEQYF.

This clonotype was picked up many times. This chain links TRBV2 with TRBJ2-5; TRBD1 matches at 9 bases. The germline V gene has CDR1 SNHLY and CDR2 FYNNEI. V shed 6 bases, J shed 7 bases, and the junction held 3 bases outside the gene matches. The CDR3 has 12 amino acids. The CDR3 sequence: CASRETGGTQYF. The CDR3 region has the DNA TGTGCCAGCAGGGAGACAGGGGGGACCCAGTACTTC.

The V gene is TRBV10-3, the J gene TRBJ2-3, with D uncertain. This CDR3 comprises 13 residues. Trimming pared 0 bases from V and 4 bases from J, leaving 5 bases between. The germline V gene has CDR1 ENHRY and CDR2 SYGVKD. The CDR3 DNA sequence: TGTGCCATCAGTGAGTCGGAGCCAGATACGCAGTATTTT. Translated, it gives CAISESEPDTQYF.

This chain uses TRBV4-1 with TRBJ1-6, with D possibly TRBD1 on 5 matching bases. V lost 1 base to trimming and J lost 8 bases, with 15 bases between them. The CDR3 loop spans 16 amino acids. Germline CDR1 is MGHRA and CDR2 is YSYEKL. CDR3 amino acids: CASSQGREGRYSPLHF. Written as DNA, the CDR3 is TGCGCCAGCAGCCAAGGAAGAGAGGGACGGTATTCACCCCTCCACTTT.

The genes are TRBV2 and TRBJ1-1, with 9 bases identical to TRBD1. Trimming at V came to 6 bases and at J to 1 base, leaving 9 bases not matched to a gene. The CDR3 length is 16 residues. Looked up from germline, CDR1 is SNHLY and CDR2 is FYNNEI. CDR3 protein: CASRETGGAGNTEAFF. The CDR3 nucleotides are TGTGCCAGCAGGGAAACAGGGGGCGCGGGGAACACTGAAGCTTTCTTT.

This clonotype has at least ten counts. The chain combines TRBV5-1 with TRBJ1-2; 7 bases are a match to TRBD1. The trim removed 0 bases at V and 2 bases at J, leaving 1 base unmatched. The germline V gene has CDR1 SGHRS and CDR2 YFSETQ. This CDR3 is 14 amino acids long. Here the CDR3 reads CASSLGTGNYGYTF. CDR3 sequence (DNA): TGCGCCAGCAGCTTGGGGACAGGCAACTATGGCTACACCTTC.

This clonotype was seen at least ten times. The V gene is TRBV6-5, the J gene TRBJ2-2; possible D gene TRBD1, 5 bases. The CDR3 sequence is 16 residues long. Per the germline V gene, CDR1 is MNHEY and CDR2 is SVGAGI. V was trimmed by 2 bases and J by 0 bases, leaving 10 bases between them. CDR3 residues: CASSYRSGSNTGELFF. The CDR3 region has the DNA TGTGCCAGCAGTTACAGGTCAGGGTCGAACACCGGGGAGCTGTTTTTT.

The rearrangement uses TRBV12-3 or TRBV12-4 and TRBJ1-1; possibly TRBD1 for D (5 bases). With 4 bases removed from V and 10 bases from J, the gap between germline ends came to 10 bases. This CDR3 is 11 amino acids long. In DNA form, the CDR3 reads TGTGCCAGCAGTTGGGGGTTCGGAGCTTTCTTT. It codes for CASSWGFGAFF.

The chain recombines TRBV2 with TRBJ2-1; possibly TRBD1 for D (7 bases). V dropped 7 bases and J dropped 3 bases, with 25 bases sitting between them. Germline V CDR1 and CDR2: SNHLY, FYNNEI. The CDR3 covers 18 residues. The CDR3 sequence: CASTPGRAGQGDYNEQFF. The CDR3 coding sequence is TGTGCCAGCACCCCGGGCCGCGCGGGGCAGGGGGACTACAATGAGCAGTTCTTC.

This clonotype was seen repeatedly, ten times or more. This rearrangement joins TRBV30 to TRBJ1-2; D is unclear. Germline CDR1 reads GTSNPN; CDR2 reads SVGIG (reference sequence). The CDR3 has 14 residues. V lost 0 bases to trimming and J lost 7 bases, with 15 bases between them. DNA for the CDR3: TGTGCCTGGAGTGTCGATGTCTATGCGGGTGGCTACACCTTC. Translating gives CAWSVDVYAGGYTF.

A note on this clonotype: This likely comes from a read error, as the CDR3 has no conserved phenylalanine or tryptophan at its end. The gene calls are TRBV7-2 and TRBJ2-1; perhaps TRBD2 as D (5 bases). CDR3 length equals 13 residues. Germline V gene data show CDR1 as SGHTA and CDR2 as FQGNSA. Trimming cost V 5 bases and J 11 bases, with 16 bases left between them. CDR3 sequence: CASSQGVLGKQFL. CDR3 nucleotide sequence: TGTGCCAGCAGCCAAGGTGTACTAGGAAAGCAGTTCCTC.

The sample holds many counts of this clonotype. The genes are TRBV12-3 or TRBV12-4 and TRBJ2-7, with D uncertain. CDR3 length: 14 amino acids. V dropped 3 bases and J dropped 2 bases, with 11 bases sitting between them. CDR3 nucleotides: TGTGCCAGCAGTTTTGGTCAACCCGCCTACGAGCAGTACTTC. Its translation: CASSFGQPAYEQYF.